The present TCR beta chain was sequenced within a study of blood T cell repertoires in COVID-19. CDR1 is SNHLY and CDR2 is FYNNEI in the germline V gene. The CDR3 sequence is 15 residues long. V trimming: 4 bases; J trimming: 9 bases; junction bases outside the gene matches: 11. Assay used: immunoSEQ multiplex PCR; TCRdb lists only in-frame clones, some missing. In the table there are about 100,000 clones, roughly 90% of which are singletons. The TCR originated in a man at least 80 years old with active or convalescent COVID-19. The specimen was peripheral blood. V gene TRBV2 combines with J gene TRBJ2-1; 8 nucleotides agree with TRBD1. Here the CDR3 reads CASSGNRGAASEQFF. The CDR3 nucleotides are TGTGCCAGCAGTGGGAACAGGGGGGCGGCTTCTGAGCAGTTCTTC.